These 22 T cell receptor beta chains share one sample of origin, sequenced in a study of T-cell memory formation after mild COVID-19. MiXCR, run by TCRdb on the 5' RACE reads, gives a single entry per CDR3 protein. The table lists some 450,000 distinct CDR3 sequences, roughly 18% of them singletons. Material for sequencing was PBMCs or a T cell subset sorted from them (not recorded which). These receptors all stem from a man aged 18 to 30 who had mild COVID-19 (a few samples of this study predate the infection). Cell type and time point are not known.

This clonotype was recorded at least ten times. The chain combines TRBV6-5 with TRBJ2-2; D unresolved. V lost 6 bases and J 6 bases, leaving 8 bases between the germline ends. CDR3 length: 12 residues. The germline gives CDR1 MNHEY, CDR2 SVGAGI. Written as DNA, the CDR3 is TGTGCCAGCAGCTCCATCGCCGGGGAGCTGTTTTTT. This codes for CASSSIAGELFF.

This clonotype was counted a few times. Here the CDR3 reads CASSRGPLSTGELFF. The CDR3 bases are TGTGCCAGCAGCAGGGGACCGCTAAGCACCGGGGAGCTGTTTTTT. The chain uses TRBV5-4 and TRBJ2-2; tentatively, D is TRBD1 or TRBD2 (5 bases each). CDR3 length: 15 residues. The germline V gene has CDR1 SGHNT and CDR2 YYREEE (reference sequence). V shed 4 bases and J shed 4 bases, with 14 bases lying between them. The whole variable domain, filled in from reference TRBV5-4 and TRBJ2-2, reads ETGVTQSPTHLIKTRGQQVTLRCSSQSGHNTVSWYQQALGQGPQFIFQYYREEENGRGNFPPRFSGLQFPNYSSELNVNALELDDSALYLCASSRGPLSTGELFFGEGSRLTVL.

The DNA of the CDR3 is TGTGCCAGCAGCATGGGGAGGGCGCTCCTCTCCTACGAGCAGTACTTC. As protein: CASSMGRALLSYEQYF. The chain carries TRBV12-3 or TRBV12-4 and TRBJ2-7; the match to TRBD2 covers 7 bases. V lost 6 bases and J lost 0; bases outside the gene matches: 11. The CDR3 runs to 16 residues.

V and J are TRBV2 and TRBJ2-4; weak D call: TRBD1 (5 bases). Trimming removed 5 bases from V and 0 bases from J, with 11 bases in between. This CDR3 has 15 residues. Germline assignment: CDR1 SNHLY and CDR2 FYNNEI. The CDR3 nucleotides read TGTGCCAGCAGTCCCTTGACAGTAGCCAAAAACATTCAGTACTTC. As protein: CASSPLTVAKNIQYF.

This sequence joins TRBV11-3 and TRBJ2-5, with TRBD1 as a possible D gene (5 bases). This CDR3 contains 13 residues. CDR1 and CDR2 (germline): SGHNT, YENEEA. The germline V and J ends were trimmed by 1 base and 7 bases, with 10 bases remaining between them. The CDR3 region has the DNA TGTGCCAGCAGCTTAGGGGTTAGGGGGACCCAGTACTTC. Its protein is CASSLGVRGTQYF. Together with reference TRBV11-3 and TRBJ2-5, the CDR3 gives the full variable domain: EAGVVQSPRYKIIEKKQPVAFWCNPISGHNTLYWYLQNLGQGPELLIRYENEEAVDDSQLPKDRFSAERLKGVDSTLKIQPAELGDSAVYLCASSLGVRGTQYFGPGTRLLVL.

The V call is TRBV10-3, the J call TRBJ1-2; 9 bases are a match to TRBD1. The V gene end was trimmed by 6 bases and the J gene end by 4 bases; junction bases not matched to a gene: 6. The germline gives CDR1 ENHRY, CDR2 SYGVKD. The CDR3 runs to 14 residues. This chain's CDR3 is CAISPGTGLYGYTF. The CDR3 DNA is TGTGCCATCAGCCCCGGGACAGGGCTCTATGGCTACACCTTC.

Many counts were recorded for this clonotype. The rearrangement links TRBV7-2 to TRBJ2-3; a weak D match, TRBD2 (6 bases). CDR1 is SGHTA, CDR2 FQGNSA, per germline. This CDR3 is built from 14 residues. V dropped 5 bases and J dropped 1 base, with 10 bases sitting between them. In nucleotides, the CDR3 is TGTGCCAGCAGCCCGGGACTGCGCACAGATACGCAGTATTTT. This sequence encodes CASSPGLRTDTQYF.

This clonotype was seen ten or more times. The gene calls are TRBV24-1 and TRBJ2-2; D may be TRBD1 (5 bases). The germline V and J ends were trimmed by 9 bases and 1 base, with 8 bases remaining between them. Per germline, CDR1 KGHDR and CDR2 SFDVKD. The CDR3 contains 13 residues. The CDR3 DNA is TGTGCCACCGAAGGGGAGAACACCGGGGAGCTGTTTTTT. Encoded protein: CATEGENTGELFF.

This clonotype was detected only a few times. For the CDR3, the DNA is TGTGCCAGCAGCGTAGGTGACAGCGGGCCAGAGACCCAGTACTTC. It is translated as CASSVGDSGPETQYF. This chain connects TRBV9 to TRBJ2-5, with D possibly matching TRBD2 (6 bases). Germline-derived CDR1 and CDR2 are SGDLS and YYNGEE. Trimming shortened V by 0 bases and J by 4 bases, and 13 bases separated the two germline ends. This CDR3 region has 15 residues.

The chain combines TRBV6-2 or TRBV6-3 with TRBJ2-7, with 9 bases that match TRBD1. In germline, CDR1 is MNHEY, CDR2 SVGEGT. The ends lost 5 bases at V and 6 bases at J; junction bases unmatched: 14. This CDR3 is 16 amino acids long. The CDR3 coding sequence is TGTGCCAGCAGTCTGAAGCCGGGACAGGGCTTTGTCGAGCAGTACGTC. Protein sequence: CASSLKPGQGFVEQYV.

This clonotype has a handful of counts. This rearrangement joins TRBV7-2 to TRBJ1-1; D unclear. Trimming pared 4 bases from V and 0 bases from J, leaving 6 bases between. The CDR3 is 13 residues long. Germline assignment: CDR1 SGHTA and CDR2 FQGNSA. The CDR3 coding sequence is TGTGCCAGCAGCTCGCGAATGAACACTGAAGCTTTCTTT. Translated: CASSSRMNTEAFF.

The genes are TRBV10-3 and TRBJ2-4, with D possibly called TRBD1 or TRBD2 (5 bases each). V lost 0 bases to trimming and J lost 0 bases, with 9 bases between them. This CDR3 spans 16 amino acids. Germline CDR1 and CDR2: ENHRY and SYGVKD. This CDR3 is CAISESRGAAKNIQYF. The CDR3 DNA reads as TGTGCCATCAGTGAGTCCCGGGGCGCAGCCAAAAACATTCAGTACTTC.

The chain employs TRBV23-1 and TRBJ1-1, with D unresolved. TRBV23-1 is an ORF, with its function uncertain. CDR3 size: 9 residues. Trimming took off 11 bases at V and 0 bases at J, with 1 base between the two ends. CDR3 sequence reads: CALNTEAFF. The CDR3 DNA reads TGCGCCTTGAACACTGAAGCTTTCTTT.

Points on this clonotype: One end of the junction is discordant with germline, which a read error may explain. The genes are TRBV12-3 or TRBV12-4 and TRBJ1-2, with D perhaps TRBD1 (6 bases). The CDR3 is 15 residues long. In DNA form, the CDR3 reads TGTGCCATCAGTTTGTTCACAGGGATAGGCTATGGCTACACCTTC. Encoded protein: CAISLFTGIGYGYTF.

In this sample, this clonotype turned up a few times. The genes are TRBV7-9 and TRBJ2-5; maybe TRBD2 (5 bases). The CDR3 runs 13 residues. Trimming left V 5 bases short and J 3 bases short, with 10 bases between. Germline V gene sequence: CDR1 SEHNR, CDR2 FQNEAQ (reference sequence). CDR3 loop: CASSPRDEETQYF. The CDR3 DNA follows: TGTGCCAGCAGCCCCCGGGATGAAGAGACCCAGTACTTC.

This clonotype came up a few times. The rearrangement joins TRBV15 to TRBJ1-2; TRBD1 might be the D (5 bases). The CDR3 spans 15 residues. CDR1 is LNHNV, CDR2 YYDKDF, per germline (reference sequence). V was cut by 0 bases and J by 4 bases, with 12 bases left in between. DNA of the CDR3: TGTGCCACCAGCAGAGATTTCAGGGATTTCTATGGCTACACCTTC. It specifies CATSRDFRDFYGYTF.

This clonotype was counted between two and nine times. This rearrangement joins TRBV5-1 to TRBJ2-5, with D perhaps TRBD1 or TRBD2 (5 bases each). The V gene's germline CDR1 is SGHRS and CDR2 YFSETQ. V shed 0 bases and J shed 7 bases, with 13 bases lying between them. CDR3 length: 14 amino acids. Here the CDR3 DNA reads TGCGCCAGCAGCTTGGTGCCATTTGGGGGGACCCAGTACTTC. Protein product: CASSLVPFGGTQYF.

This rearrangement joins TRBV2 to TRBJ2-7; TRBD2 agrees at 8 bases. The germline V gene encodes CDR1 SNHLY and CDR2 FYNNEI. V lost 2 bases, J lost 6 bases, and 6 bases stayed unmatched. The length of the CDR3 is 14 residues. CDR3 DNA sequence: TGTGCCAGCAGTGAACGCGGGGGGCTCCGCGAGCAGTACGTC. This encodes CASSERGGLREQYV.

This clonotype appeared many times. The chain links TRBV5-1 to TRBJ2-5, with D hard to call. Per the germline V gene, CDR1 is SGHRS and CDR2 is YFSETQ. This CDR3 is built from 13 residues. Trimming shortened V by 4 bases and J by 4 bases, and 11 bases separated the two germline ends. The CDR3 DNA is TGCGCCAGCAGCCCAATACCCGGAGAGACCCAGTACTTC. It codes for CASSPIPGETQYF. Complete variable domain (other parts from reference TRBV5-1 and TRBJ2-5): KAGVTQTPRYLIKTRGQQVTLSCSPISGHRSVSWYQQTPGQGLQFLFEYFSETQRNKGNFPGRFSGRQFSNSRSEMNVSTLELGDSALYLCASSPIPGETQYFGPGTRLLVL.

This chain connects TRBV7-3 to TRBJ2-3; 8 bases match TRBD2. Germline V gene lookup returns CDR1 SGHTA and CDR2 FQGTGA. Losses at the gene ends were 3 bases for V and 5 bases for J; bases not matched to a gene: 7. CDR3 length: 15 amino acids. The CDR3 DNA reads as TGTGCCAGCAGCTTCACCGGGGGGGCCGGAGATACGCAGTATTTT. It codes for CASSFTGGAGDTQYF. Full variable domain (rest looked up from reference TRBV7-3 and TRBJ2-3): GAGVSQTPSNKVTEKGKYVELRCDPISGHTALYWYRQSLGQGPEFLIYFQGTGAADDSGLPNDRFFAVRPEGSVSTLKIQRTERGDSAVYLCASSFTGGAGDTQYFGPGTRLTVL.

This clonotype came up many times. The V and J genes are TRBV5-1 and TRBJ2-3; D uncertain. The length of the CDR3 is 16 residues. The ends were cut back, 4 bases at V and 4 bases at J, with 19 bases in the middle. The germline CDR1 and CDR2 sequences are SGHRS and YFSETQ. This CDR3 reads CASSLGSLGPSDTQYF. The CDR3 coding sequence is TGCGCCAGCAGCCTTGGCAGCTTGGGCCCTTCAGATACGCAGTATTTT.

This clonotype was observed a handful of times. V and J are TRBV6-5 and TRBJ2-5, with a possible D match to TRBD1 (6 bases). The CDR3 is 13 residues long. CDR1 and CDR2 (germline): MNHEY, SVGAGI. V lost 0 bases, J lost 7 bases, and 9 bases lay in between. This CDR3 is CASSYSQGRTQYF. CDR3 bases: TGTGCCAGCAGTTACTCCCAGGGGAGGACCCAGTACTTC.